These 7 T cell receptor beta chains originate from one sample sequenced in a study of cytomegalovirus exposure and HLA in healthy donors. The PCR had 60 Vbeta and 13 Jbeta primers. Using immunoSEQ multiplex PCR, the repertoire was profiled, and TCRdb retains in-frame clones only, with some absent. The repertoire consists of 35,000 to 40,000 clones, with roughly 64% occurring once and the leading ten covering 18%. The sequenced material came from PBMCs. Source of these receptors: a man aged 50-59 years in good health and CMV-seropositive.

In nucleotides, the CDR3 is TGTGCCAGCAGACTAGCGGGGTCAGATACGCAGTATTTT. Translation: CASRLAGSDTQYF. This chain joins TRBV7-2 and TRBJ2-3; 10 bases are a match to TRBD2. CDR1 SGHTA and CDR2 FQGNSA come from the germline V gene. There are 13 residues in the CDR3. Unmatched junction bases numbered 1, after V lost 6 bases and J lost 4 bases.

The V call is TRBV2, the J call TRBJ2-1; 8 bases match TRBD1. This CDR3 has 15 amino acids. Germline loops: CDR1 SNHLY, CDR2 FYNNEI. V lost 3 bases to trimming and J lost 6 bases; unmatched junction nucleotides: 7. The CDR3 sequence is CASSDPDRAGNEQFF. The DNA of the CDR3 is TGTGCCAGCAGTGATCCGGACAGGGCAGGCAATGAGCAGTTCTTC.

CDR3 amino acids: CSVMYGQGRVLYF. CDR3 coding DNA: TGCAGCGTGATGTATGGACAGGGTCGTGTTCTGTACTTC. The rearrangement uses TRBV29-1 and TRBJ2-7; 8 bases line up with TRBD1. Trimming removed 6 bases from V and 12 bases from J; junction bases left unmatched: 16. Germline lookup yields CDR1 SQVTM and CDR2 ANQGSEA. The CDR3 is 13 residues long.

This sequence joins TRBV30 and TRBJ2-2, with a weak D call TRBD1 (5 bases). The germline V gene has CDR1 GTSNPN and CDR2 SVGIG (reference sequence). CDR3 length equals 15 residues. V lost 3 bases and J 1 base, leaving 12 bases between the germline ends. The CDR3 coding sequence is TGTGCCTGGAGGGTCTCCGACAGGAACACCGGGGAGCTGTTTTTT. It is translated as CAWRVSDRNTGELFF.

The rearrangement joins TRBV4-1 to TRBJ1-5; D perhaps matches TRBD1 (5 bases). Germline assignment: CDR1 MGHRA and CDR2 YSYEKL. The CDR3 has 15 residues. Trimming took off 1 base at V and 3 bases at J, with 10 bases between the two ends. The CDR3 bases are TGCGCCAGCAGCCAAGGCGGGACGGACAATCAGCCCCAGCATTTT. Amino acids: CASSQGGTDNQPQHF.

The chain carries TRBV15 and TRBJ2-5; D is possibly TRBD2 (5 bases). The CDR3 runs to 15 residues. In germline, CDR1 is LNHNV, CDR2 YYDKDF (reference sequence). V shed 1 base and J shed 1 base, with 10 bases lying between them. For the CDR3, the DNA is TGTGCCACCAGCAGAGGTAACGGGGTCCAAGAGACCCAGTACTTC. Translating it yields CATSRGNGVQETQYF.

The sample holds a few counts of this clone. The rearrangement uses TRBV5-6 and TRBJ2-6; TRBD1 matches at 7 bases. V lost 2 bases and J lost 0; bases outside the gene matches: 8. CDR3 length equals 18 residues. Germline V lookup: CDR1 SGHDT, CDR2 YYEEEE. The CDR3 DNA reads TGTGCCAGCAGCTTCTGGACAGGTCTGAGCTCTGGGGCCAACGTCCTGACTTTC. It encodes CASSFWTGLSSGANVLTF.